What follows are 19 T cell receptor beta chains derived from one specimen sequenced in a study of blood T cell repertoires in COVID-19. Using immunoSEQ multiplex PCR, the repertoire was profiled, and TCRdb retains in-frame clones only, with some absent. The sample has about 320,000 clones; 85% are singletons. The sequenced material came from PBMCs or T cells enriched from blood (not recorded which). All receptors derive from a woman in her 30s who had been exposed to COVID-19.

The chain joins TRBV6-2 or TRBV6-3 to TRBJ2-1, with TRBD2 matching 7 bases. Trimming cost V 0 bases and J 8 bases; bases outside gene matches: 10. This CDR3 comprises 16 residues. Germline V gene lookup returns CDR1 MNHEY and CDR2 SVGEGT. CDR3 in amino acids: CASSYSEWEGRYEQFF. The CDR3 DNA reads as TGTGCCAGCAGTTACTCGGAGTGGGAGGGCCGCTATGAGCAGTTCTTC.

In DNA, the CDR3 is TGCGCCAGCAGCCTTAGGGTATTCCCGGGACTAGCGGGAGGAAGAGGTACCGGGGAGCTGTTTTTT. Translation: CASSLRVFPGLAGGRGTGELFF. V gene TRBV4-1 combines with J gene TRBJ2-2; 15 nucleotides align to TRBD2. The CDR3 covers 22 residues. V was pared by 4 bases and J by 5 bases, with 20 bases of the junction left unmatched. CDR1 and CDR2 (germline): MGHRA, YSYEKL.

The chain uses TRBV18 and TRBJ2-7; 10 bases line up with TRBD1. The junction had 4 bases not matched to a gene; V was cut back by 5 bases and J by 3 bases. Germline V gene sequence: CDR1 KGHSH, CDR2 LQKENI. The CDR3 covers 14 residues. CDR3 DNA: TGTGCCAGCTCAGGGGACAGGGGCCTCTACGAGCAGTACTTC. This sequence encodes CASSGDRGLYEQYF.

This chain uses TRBV11-2 with TRBJ2-2; D uncertain. There are 14 residues in the CDR3. Germline V gene data show CDR1 as SGHAT and CDR2 as FQNNGV. V shed 3 bases and J shed 6 bases, with 11 bases lying between them. CDR3 DNA sequence: TGTGCCAGCAGCTTTTCCGGGTGGCCCGGGGAGCTGTTTTTT. Translating gives CASSFSGWPGELFF.

This clone was seen a single time. The chain couples TRBV2 to TRBJ2-7; 9 bases line up with TRBD2. V dropped 6 bases and J dropped 5; count of bases not matched to a gene: 5. This CDR3 comprises 13 residues. Germline CDR1 and CDR2: SNHLY and FYNNEI. The CDR3 nucleotides read TGTGCCAGCAGCGAGCGGGAGGCCCACGAGCAGTACTTC. Translation gives CASSEREAHEQYF.

This clone turned up a few times. The chain joins TRBV7-6 to TRBJ1-6, with D maybe TRBD1 (5 bases). V was cut by 1 base and J by 10 bases, with 14 bases left in between. The CDR3 consists of 15 residues. Germline V gene data show CDR1 as SGHVS and CDR2 as FNYEAQ. The CDR3 DNA sequence: TGTGCCAGCAGCTTAGGGACCGCTCCAGGGTCACCCCTCCACTTT. Translation: CASSLGTAPGSPLHF.

This clone was detected many times. The chain is built from TRBV30 and TRBJ2-7; 8 bases are shared with TRBD1. The germline CDR1 and CDR2 sequences are GTSNPN and SVGIG (reference sequence). J gave up 3 bases and V 8 bases, and 9 bases lay outside the gene matches. The CDR3 extends over 13 amino acids. The CDR3 DNA is TGTGCCCGAGGGACAGGCACCTTCTACGAGCAGTACTTC. Its protein product is CARGTGTFYEQYF. Full variable domain (rest looked up from reference TRBV30 and TRBJ2-7): SQTIHQWPATLVQPVGSPLSLECTVEGTSNPNLYWYRQAAGRGLQLLFYSVGIGQISSEVPQNLSASRPQDRQFILSSKKLLLSDSGFYLCARGTGTFYEQYFGPGTRLTVT.

The chain couples TRBV7-2 to TRBJ1-6; D possibly corresponds to TRBD1 (5 bases). This CDR3 has 13 amino acids. Looked up from germline, CDR1 is SGHTA and CDR2 is FQGNSA. The V gene lost 3 bases and the J gene lost 9 bases, with 9 bases spanning the gap. The CDR3 reads CASSFQGTSPLHF. The CDR3 region has the DNA TGTGCCAGCAGCTTTCAGGGCACTTCACCCCTCCACTTT.

This chain joins TRBV20-1 and TRBJ2-7; a possible D gene is TRBD1 (6 bases). From germline, CDR1 is DFQATT and CDR2 SNEGSKA (reference sequence). The CDR3 totals 13 residues. The V end lost 3 bases, the J end lost 4 bases, and 13 bases lay between the germline ends. The CDR3 loop reads CSASKGVGYEQYF. The CDR3 DNA is TGCAGTGCTAGTAAGGGGGTGGGATACGAGCAGTACTTC.

This chain joins TRBV5-1 and TRBJ1-1; D is perhaps TRBD1 (6 bases). The V end was cut by 4 bases, the J end by 1 base, with 11 bases between. This CDR3 is 14 amino acids long. Germline V gene lookup returns CDR1 SGHRS and CDR2 YFSETQ. CDR3 nucleotides: TGCGCCAGCAGCCGGGACACATCGAACACTGAAGCTTTCTTT. Amino acids: CASSRDTSNTEAFF.

V usage is TRBV6-5 and J usage is TRBJ1-3; no clear D gene. Germline V gives CDR1 MNHEY, CDR2 SVGAGI. The length of the CDR3 is 15 residues. Trimming left V 8 bases short and J 0 bases short, with 14 bases between. The CDR3 nucleotides are TGTGCCAGCTGCCAATCTCTGAGCTCTGGAAACACCATATATTTT. Amino acid sequence: CASCQSLSSGNTIYF.

The chain is built from TRBV5-6 and TRBJ1-6; TRBD1 matches 9 bases. CDR1 SGHDT and CDR2 YYEEEE come from the germline V gene. This CDR3 contains 17 residues. V shed 0 bases and J 6 bases; nucleotides not matched to a gene: 7. The CDR3 DNA is TGTGCCAGCAGCTTGGTAGTGGGACAGGGAGTTAATTCACCCCTCCACTTT. It translates to CASSLVVGQGVNSPLHF.

CDR3 residues: CASSQDSGMNTEAFF. The CDR3, as DNA: TGTGCCAGCAGCCAAGACTCAGGGATGAACACTGAAGCTTTCTTT. This rearrangement joins TRBV3-1 (or the pseudogene TRBV3-2) to TRBJ1-1, with D possibly TRBD1 on 5 matching bases. Germline CDR1 LGHDT, CDR2 YNNKEL (reference sequence). The CDR3 spans 15 residues. The V end lost 0 bases, the J end lost 0 bases, and 8 bases lay between the germline ends.

This clone has a count of ten or more. A junction boundary mismatches the germline segment, possibly from a read error. J is TRBJ1-5 and V is TRBV6-1; D may be TRBD1 (5 bases). CDR3 size: 18 residues. Germline V CDR1 and CDR2: MNHNS, SASEGT. The CDR3 is CASSKAQVLGYSNQPQHF. DNA of the CDR3: TGTGCCAGCAGTAAAGCACAGGTGCTGGGTTATAGCAATCAGCCCCAGCATTTT.

The gene calls are TRBV6-5 and TRBJ2-1; D is ambiguous. CDR3 length: 13 residues. V was pared by 6 bases and J by 0 bases, with 6 bases between. CDR1 and CDR2 (germline): MNHEY, SVGAGI. CDR3 coding DNA: TGTGCCAGCAGGTCGAGCTCCTACAATGAGCAGTTCTTC. Translated, it gives CASRSSSYNEQFF.

The chain joins TRBV10-3 to TRBJ2-5, with D possibly being TRBD1 (6 bases). V was shortened by 5 bases and J by 2 bases, with 12 bases between the two germline ends. The V gene's germline CDR1 is ENHRY and CDR2 SYGVKD. The CDR3 is 14 residues long. The DNA for the CDR3 is TGTGCCATCAGTAGAATCAGGGGACAAGAGACCCAGTACTTC. Its protein product is CAISRIRGQETQYF.

The chain joins TRBV9 to TRBJ1-6, with TRBD1 matching over 9 bases. This CDR3 comprises 14 residues. V trimming: 5 bases; J trimming: 10 bases; junction bases outside the gene matches: 7. CDR1 is SGDLS, CDR2 YYNGEE, per germline. DNA of the CDR3: TGTGCCAGCAGTCCGGGACAGGGCGGATCACCCCTCCACTTT. The encoded protein is CASSPGQGGSPLHF.

The chain recombines TRBV25-1 with TRBJ1-6; no clear D gene. This CDR3 has 12 amino acids. Germline V CDR1 and CDR2: MGHDK, SYGVNS. V lost 2 bases and J 10 bases, leaving 6 bases between the germline ends. CDR3: CASSEPQSPLHF. The CDR3 bases are TGTGCCAGCAGTGAACCCCAATCACCCCTCCACTTT.

The rearrangement uses TRBV9 and TRBJ2-3; maybe TRBD2 (6 bases). CDR1 SGDLS and CDR2 YYNGEE come from the germline V gene. V was shortened by 4 bases and J by 3 bases, with 18 bases between the two germline ends. This CDR3 has 16 amino acids. CDR3 bases: TGTGCCAGCAGCTCCAGTTGGGGGGTCAATACAGATACGCAGTATTTT. Protein product: CASSSSWGVNTDTQYF.